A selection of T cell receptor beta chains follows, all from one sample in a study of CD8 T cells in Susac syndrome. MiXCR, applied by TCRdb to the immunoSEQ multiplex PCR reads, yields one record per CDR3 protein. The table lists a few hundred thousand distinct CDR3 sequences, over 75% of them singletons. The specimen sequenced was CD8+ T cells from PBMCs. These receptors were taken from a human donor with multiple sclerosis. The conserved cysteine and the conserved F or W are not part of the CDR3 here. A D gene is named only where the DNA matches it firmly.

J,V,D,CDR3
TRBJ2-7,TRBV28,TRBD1,ASSLVLHSDREAYEQY
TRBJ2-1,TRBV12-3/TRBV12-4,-,ASSPTNHEQF
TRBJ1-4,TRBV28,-,ASSSPKRENEKLF
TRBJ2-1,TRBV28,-,ASSLREFDEQF
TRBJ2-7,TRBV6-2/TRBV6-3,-,ASDSAGIAYEQY
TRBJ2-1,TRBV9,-,ASSRRWDLNEQF
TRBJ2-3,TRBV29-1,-,SAGTADTQY
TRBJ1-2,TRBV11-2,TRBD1,ASSLVWSLTGAAGYT
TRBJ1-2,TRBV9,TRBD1,ASSYDRDYGYT
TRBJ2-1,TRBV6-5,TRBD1,ASSYGDRRYNEQF
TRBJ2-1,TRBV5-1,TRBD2,ASIAGGPRMKQF
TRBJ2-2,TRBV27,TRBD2,ASSWGGGNTGELF
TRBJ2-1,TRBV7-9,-,ASSLINNEQF
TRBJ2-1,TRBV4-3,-,ASSAFGVRNEQF
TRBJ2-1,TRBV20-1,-,SAPNPAGFSYNEQF
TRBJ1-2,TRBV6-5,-,ASSLNSRLGYT
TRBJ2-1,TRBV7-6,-,ASSSLLENEQF
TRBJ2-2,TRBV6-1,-,AGTRTENTGELF
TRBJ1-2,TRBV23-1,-,ASSQEVIKGLSYT
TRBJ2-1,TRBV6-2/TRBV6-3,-,ASRLALYNEQF
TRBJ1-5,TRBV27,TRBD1,ASASGTGGFGQPQH
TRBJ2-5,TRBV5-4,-,ASRGNTRGETQY
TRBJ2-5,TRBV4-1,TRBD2,ASSETSGSVKTQY
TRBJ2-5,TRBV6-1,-,ASSSPRTIQETQY
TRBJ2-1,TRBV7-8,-,ASSILGTSGEQF
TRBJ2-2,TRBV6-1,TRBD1,ASRSTDRVAGELF
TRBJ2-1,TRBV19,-,ASCQRGLAAMNEQF
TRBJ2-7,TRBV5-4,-,ASSLAPGGGYEQY
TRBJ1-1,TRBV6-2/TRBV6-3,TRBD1,ASTLLLQGARTEAF
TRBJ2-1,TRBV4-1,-,ASSQEQRSYNEQF
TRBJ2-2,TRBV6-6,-,ASSPFEGLNTGELF
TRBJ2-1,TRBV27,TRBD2,ASSAGTTNYNEQF
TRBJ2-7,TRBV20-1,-,SARGVRVGGSSYEQY
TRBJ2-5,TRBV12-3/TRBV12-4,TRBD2,ASSGSGTSGRARETQY
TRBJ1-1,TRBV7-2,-,ASSIWPSSEAF
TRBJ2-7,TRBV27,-,ASSPHMYEQY
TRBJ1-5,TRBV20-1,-,SARDRTVYSNQPQH
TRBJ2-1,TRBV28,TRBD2,ASSLQGLAGGNEQF
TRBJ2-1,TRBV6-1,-,ASSPPQRPRSYNEQF
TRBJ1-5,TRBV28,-,ASSFSQANQPQH
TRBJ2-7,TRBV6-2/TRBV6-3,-,ASSVWGPGHYYEQY
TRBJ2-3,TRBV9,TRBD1,ASSVVGETGVDTQY
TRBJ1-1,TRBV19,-,ASSIGRVEAF
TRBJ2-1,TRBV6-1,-,ASSYGGPAGQEQF
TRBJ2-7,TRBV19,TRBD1,ASSPGTGPNEQY
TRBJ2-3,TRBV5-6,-,ASSLLAYTDTQY
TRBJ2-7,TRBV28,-,ASSFQDRYEQY
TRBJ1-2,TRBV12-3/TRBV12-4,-,ASTPAGAANYGYT